This T cell receptor (beta chain) was captured in a study of T cell clonality in common variable immunodeficiency. Germline V gives CDR1 SGHRS, CDR2 YFSETQ. This CDR3 comprises 14 residues. Unmatched junction bases numbered 4, after V lost 3 bases and J lost 4 bases. Study-wide results and limits: Reportedly, TCR beta sequences from common variable immunodeficiency showed fewer deletions and N-nucleotide insertions.

Diagnosis required reduced IgG, IgA and/or IgM with specific antibody deficiency. CVID subjects were some 16 female and 25 to 35 male, aged about 8 to 65. This clone was seen only a few times. Its specificity is unknown. The DNA ends 3 residues before the CDR3 does, and the rest of the CDR3 is filled in from the germline J gene. TCRdb's table, derived via immunoSEQ multiplex PCR, lists solely in-frame clones and lacks some. The sample presents under 20,000 clones, none singletons. The source is a human donor with common variable immunodeficiency. V usage is TRBV5-1 and J usage is TRBJ1-3; 7 bases line up with TRBD1. Specimen: peripheral blood mononuclear cells. This chain's CDR3 is CASSSGQEGNTIYF. The CDR3 bases that were read are TGCGCCAGCAGCTCCGGACAGGAGGGAAACACC.